The 27 T cell receptor beta chains listed next were all sequenced from one sample in a study of response to subunit inactivated influenza vaccine. From the RT-PCR reads, TCRdb called clonotypes with MiXCR, one entry per CDR3 protein. Of 800,000 to 1,000,000 distinct CDR3 sequences listed, 20% to 25% are singletons. The material was PBMCs from blood, obtained 4 to 6 days after vaccination. These receptors were taken from a man in his forties or fifties who received an inactivated influenza vaccine.

The chain combines TRBV20-1 with TRBJ2-2; D is tentatively TRBD1 or TRBD2 (5 bases each). CDR1 and CDR2 (germline): DFQATT, SNEGSKA (reference sequence). V lost 0 bases to trimming and J lost 1 base, with 18 bases between them. The CDR3 spans 18 residues. This chain's CDR3 is CSARDGGHRLWNTGELFF. The CDR3 coding sequence is TGCAGTGCTAGAGATGGGGGTCATCGGCTTTGGAACACCGGGGAGCTGTTTTTT.

V is TRBV7-8 and J is TRBJ1-2; perhaps TRBD1 as D (6 bases). V was clipped by 5 bases and J by 10 bases, with 20 bases between them. The CDR3 spans 14 residues. Germline values: CDR1 SGHVS, CDR2 FQNEAQ. The CDR3 spells CASSPTGNPLYYTF. The CDR3 nucleotides read TGTGCCAGCAGCCCTACAGGGAACCCCCTTTACTACACCTTC.

This clonotype was observed a few times. J is TRBJ1-2 and V is TRBV6-1; 9 bases align to TRBD1. Trimming took 5 bases from V and 4 from J; bases not matched to a gene: 17. Germline assignment: CDR1 MNHNS and CDR2 SASEGT. This CDR3 has 18 amino acids. CDR3 protein: CASSLFGTGFATGYGYTF. In DNA form, the CDR3 reads TGTGCCAGCAGTCTTTTCGGGACAGGGTTTGCTACTGGCTATGGCTACACCTTC.

J is TRBJ2-5 and V is TRBV19, with a possible D match to TRBD2 (5 bases). The CDR3 is 14 amino acids. V lost 1 base to trimming and J lost 6 bases, with 12 bases between them. CDR1 is LNHDA and CDR2 is SQIVND in the germline V gene (reference sequence). The CDR3 DNA reads as TGTGCCAGTAGTATAGCCCCGACGGGGAAGACCCAGTACTTC. It encodes CASSIAPTGKTQYF.

The rearrangement links TRBV5-1 to TRBJ2-1; 8 bases are a match to TRBD1. With 5 bases clipped from V and 3 bases from J, the junction kept 10 bases outside the gene matches. CDR1 and CDR2 (germline): SGHRS, YFSETQ. CDR3 size: 16 residues. The CDR3 here is CASRTSGTGVYNEQFF. CDR3 coding DNA: TGCGCCAGCAGGACTTCCGGGACAGGCGTCTACAATGAGCAGTTCTTC.

This clonotype was seen a handful of times. This rearrangement joins TRBV27 to TRBJ1-1, with D possibly being TRBD1 (6 bases). CDR3 length: 13 amino acids. V was pared by 4 bases and J by 7 bases, with 13 bases between. In germline, CDR1 is MNHEY, CDR2 SMNVEV (reference sequence). The CDR3, as DNA: TGTGCCAGCAGTTATGTAGGGGGGTTTGAAGCTTTCTTT. Amino acid sequence: CASSYVGGFEAFF.

The chain has TRBV11-2 and TRBJ2-5; maybe TRBD1 (5 bases). The ends were cut back, 5 bases at V and 0 bases at J, with 13 bases in the middle. CDR1 is SGHAT and CDR2 is FQNNGV in the germline V gene. CDR3 length: 15 amino acids. The CDR3 coding sequence is TGTGCCAGCAGCCTCGACAGAAGGTACCAAGAGACCCAGTACTTC. This translates into CASSLDRRYQETQYF. Supplemented by reference TRBV11-2 and TRBJ2-5, the full variable domain reads EAGVAQSPRYKIIEKRQSVAFWCNPISGHATLYWYQQILGQGPKLLIQFQNNGVVDDSQLPKDRFSAERLKGVDSTLKIQPAKLEDSAVYLCASSLDRRYQETQYFGPGTRLLVL.

This clonotype was picked up many times. The CDR3 nucleotides read TGTGCCATCAGGGTGGGCCAGACCCATGGCTACACCTTC. Translated, it gives CAIRVGQTHGYTF. V and J are TRBV10-3 and TRBJ1-2; D is uncertain. CDR1 is ENHRY, CDR2 SYGVKD, per germline. CDR3 length: 13 amino acids. Trimming cost V 6 bases and J 6 bases, with 14 bases left between them.

This chain links TRBV7-2 with TRBJ2-2; 10 nucleotides agree with TRBD1. The CDR3 totals 15 residues. Losses at the gene ends were 5 bases for V and 4 bases for J; bases not matched to a gene: 4. CDR1 is SGHTA and CDR2 is FQGNSA in the germline V gene. For the CDR3, the DNA is TGTGCCAGCAGCCCGACAGGGGGCATCACCGGGGAGCTGTTTTTT. Its translation is CASSPTGGITGELFF.

The chain employs TRBV3-1 and TRBJ1-1; no clear D. With 0 bases removed from V and 4 bases from J, the gap between germline ends came to 12 bases. The germline CDR1 and CDR2 sequences are LGHDT and YNNKEL (reference sequence). The CDR3 extends over 15 amino acids. CDR3 sequence: CASSQDPGGSTEAFF. DNA of the CDR3: TGTGCCAGCAGCCAAGATCCAGGAGGGAGCACTGAAGCTTTCTTT.

The gene calls are TRBV5-6 and TRBJ1-4, with 7 positions matching TRBD1. CDR1 is SGHDT and CDR2 is YYEEEE in the germline V gene. The length of the CDR3 is 17 residues. The V segment lost 1 base and the J segment 6 bases; nucleotides outside the gene matches: 12. The chain's CDR3 is CASSLKERGLSYEKLFF. CDR3 in DNA: TGTGCCAGCAGCTTGAAGGAAAGGGGGCTAAGTTATGAAAAACTGTTTTTT.

This clonotype appeared a few times. This chain connects TRBV18 to TRBJ1-5; 9 bases map to TRBD1. Looked up from germline, CDR1 is KGHSH and CDR2 is LQKENI. This CDR3 has 13 amino acids. Trimming took 3 bases from V and 9 from J; bases not matched to a gene: 3. The CDR3 here is CASSPGQGAPQHF. CDR3 nucleotides: TGTGCCAGCTCACCGGGACAGGGCGCGCCCCAGCATTTT.

The sample holds a few counts of this clonotype. This sequence joins TRBV6-5 and TRBJ2-1, with 13 positions matching TRBD2. Trimming removed 0 bases from V and 7 bases from J; junction bases left unmatched: 3. Looked up from germline, CDR1 is MNHEY and CDR2 is SVGAGI. The CDR3 is 16 amino acids. The CDR3 DNA is TGTGCCAGCAGTTACTCGGGACTAGCGGGAACGAATGAGCAGTTCTTC. Translating gives CASSYSGLAGTNEQFF.

This clonotype has more than one count but fewer than ten. CDR3 sequence: CASRSEVYEQYF. CDR3 nucleotides: TGCGCCAGCAGATCGGAGGTCTACGAGCAGTACTTC. The V gene is TRBV5-1, the J gene TRBJ2-7, with D tentatively TRBD2 (5 bases). Germline V gene lookup returns CDR1 SGHRS and CDR2 YFSETQ. The CDR3 spans 12 residues. Trimming left V 5 bases short and J 3 bases short, with 9 bases between.

This chain uses TRBV20-1 with TRBJ1-2; no definite D call. The CDR3 sequence is 11 residues long. Germline-derived CDR1 and CDR2 are DFQATT and SNEGSKA (reference sequence). V was pared by 4 bases and J by 4 bases, with 7 bases between. CDR3 region: CSATEGYGYTF. The CDR3 DNA follows: TGCAGTGCTACCGAAGGCTATGGCTACACCTTC.

The chain joins TRBV7-9 to TRBJ2-5; 7 bases agree with TRBD2. The germline V gene encodes CDR1 SEHNR and CDR2 FQNEAQ (reference sequence). Trimming at V came to 5 bases and at J to 2 bases, leaving 8 bases not matched to a gene. CDR3 length: 15 residues. The chain's CDR3 is CASSRRLAEQETQYF. The CDR3 DNA reads TGTGCCAGCAGCAGACGGCTAGCGGAGCAAGAGACCCAGTACTTC.

The CDR3 bases are TGTGCCAGCAGCAGGGATGGTCTAGCTGAAGCTTTCTTT. This sequence encodes CASSRDGLAEAFF. The gene calls are TRBV9 and TRBJ1-1; no firm D call. Germline CDR1 and CDR2: SGDLS and YYNGEE. V dropped 4 bases and J dropped 6 bases, with 13 bases sitting between them. The CDR3 totals 13 residues.

Ten or more counts support this clonotype. The chain employs TRBV4-3 and TRBJ2-1; D is ambiguous. The germline V gene has CDR1 LGHNA and CDR2 YSLEER. The CDR3 spans 17 residues. V was cut by 5 bases and J by 1 base, with 18 bases left in between. CDR3 sequence (DNA): TGCGCCAGCAGCTACCTAATGATTCTCGGGTCCTACAATGAGCAGTTCTTC. Protein product: CASSYLMILGSYNEQFF.

The chain employs TRBV10-3 and TRBJ1-1; maybe TRBD1 (5 bases). Trimming removed 6 bases from V and 0 bases from J, with 14 bases in between. The CDR3 sequence is 15 residues long. The germline V gene encodes CDR1 ENHRY and CDR2 SYGVKD. The CDR3 sequence: CAISTGTAMNTEAFF. CDR3 nucleotides: TGTGCCATCAGCACCGGGACGGCCATGAACACTGAAGCTTTCTTT.

The chain carries TRBV9 and TRBJ2-7; perhaps TRBD2 as D (5 bases). The CDR3 is 14 amino acids. Germline V gene data show CDR1 as SGDLS and CDR2 as YYNGEE. V lost 4 bases and J 5 bases, leaving 16 bases between the germline ends. The CDR3 DNA follows: TGTGCCAGCAGCACTTTACCGGAGAGGGACGAGCAGTACTTC. Protein: CASSTLPERDEQYF.

This clonotype has just a few counts. With a much larger clone just one base away, this may be a read error. The rearrangement joins TRBV7-2 to TRBJ2-5, with 7 nucleotides matching TRBD2. Germline CDR1 is SGHTA and CDR2 is FQGNSA. Unmatched junction bases numbered 6, after V lost 4 bases and J lost 4 bases. This CDR3 comprises 14 residues. In DNA, the CDR3 is TGTGCCAGCAGCTCTGGGAGGGTAATAGAGACCCAGTACTTC. It specifies CASSSGRVIETQYF.

The CDR3 coding sequence is TGTGCCAGCAGCCGATGGGCTAGCGAGACCCAGTACTTC. Translation: CASSRWASETQYF. V is TRBV7-2 and J is TRBJ2-5; D is possibly TRBD2 (5 bases). Per the germline V gene, CDR1 is SGHTA and CDR2 is FQGNSA. Trimming removed 5 bases from V and 5 bases from J, with 12 bases in between. This CDR3 region has 13 residues.

This chain uses TRBV5-6 with TRBJ1-2; D gene unclear. The CDR3 extends over 11 amino acids. V was pared by 5 bases and J by 0 bases, with 2 bases between. Germline assignment: CDR1 SGHDT and CDR2 YYEEEE. The CDR3 loop is CASRANYGYTF. The CDR3 nucleotides read TGTGCCAGCAGAGCTAACTATGGCTACACCTTC.

This clonotype occurred a few times. V gene TRBV27 combines with J gene TRBJ2-2; TRBD1 or TRBD2 may be the D gene (6 bases each). The CDR3 contains 16 residues. V lost 6 bases to trimming and J lost 5 bases, with 19 bases between them. CDR1 and CDR2 (germline): MNHEY, SMNVEV (reference sequence). CDR3 protein: CASREWGALETGELFF. DNA for the CDR3: TGTGCCAGCAGAGAGTGGGGGGCTCTAGAGACCGGGGAGCTGTTTTTT.

The CDR3 spells CASSERQERGYTF. The DNA for the CDR3 is TGTGCCAGCAGTGAAAGACAGGAGAGGGGCTACACCTTC. The rearrangement joins TRBV25-1 to TRBJ1-2, with D possibly being TRBD1 (6 bases). This CDR3 comprises 13 residues. Trimming left V 2 bases short and J 8 bases short, with 12 bases between. Per the germline V gene, CDR1 is MGHDK and CDR2 is SYGVNS.

This clonotype was counted at least ten times. The chain is built from TRBV12-3 or TRBV12-4 and TRBJ2-1, with 9 bases fitting TRBD2. The V and J ends lost 3 bases and 5 bases, in that order; junction bases with no gene match: 2. The CDR3 has 14 residues. CDR3 residues: CASSFAGGNNEQFF. CDR3 coding DNA: TGTGCCAGCAGTTTTGCGGGAGGGAACAATGAGCAGTTCTTC.

The chain carries TRBV29-1 and TRBJ1-2, with 11 bases aligning to TRBD1. Looked up from germline, CDR1 is SQVTM and CDR2 is ANQGSEA. The V segment lost 7 bases and the J segment 4 bases; nucleotides outside the gene matches: 5. The CDR3 runs 13 residues. The CDR3 here is CSARTGGLYGYTF. CDR3 nucleotides: TGCAGCGCCAGGACAGGGGGCCTCTATGGCTACACCTTC.